This entry lists 5 T cell receptor delta chains sequenced from one sample in a study of γδ T cells in repeated Plasmodium falciparum infection. TCRdb reran clone calling via CATT on the multiplex PCR reads. The sample includes under 65,000 delta-chain clones, approximately 1.7% of them seen just once. Bulk repertoires came from Vgamma9/Vdelta2+ or Vdelta2-negative gammadelta T cells flow-sorted from PBMC. The sequenced material came from gamma-delta T cells from blood. The receptors were gathered from a pool of human donors (malaria-infected and uninfected, not separated).

Worth noting for this clone: This DNA's translation differs at residue 15 from TCRdb's protein, which comes from a much larger clone; a read error is likely, and the protein shown is translated from the DNA. V and J are TRDV1 and TRDJ1, with 9 nucleotides matching TRDD3. V lost 2 bases and J lost 5; bases outside the gene matches: 24. The CDR3 length is 21 residues. Germline V gene data show CDR1 as TSWWSYY and CDR2 as QGS. This CDR3 is CALGEGRTLVGRWGMMDKLIF. CDR3 in DNA: TGTGCTCTTGGGGAAGGAAGAACTCTCGTAGGGCGCTGGGGGATGATGGATAAACTCATCTTT.

Remarks on this clone: TCRdb attributes to this sequence the protein of a much larger clone, which differs from the DNA translation at residue 11; a read error is likely, and the protein displayed is translated from the DNA. Here the CDR3 DNA reads TGTGCCTGTGACACCGTACTCGCGGGCCCTACCGGAAGCACCGATAAACTCATCTTT. This encodes CACDTVLAGPTGSTDKLIF. J is TRDJ1 and V is TRDV2; D perhaps matches TRDD2 (5 bases). The J gene, left out of TCRdb, was set here by checking the DNA against germline. The germline V and J ends were trimmed by 0 bases and 1 base, with 23 bases remaining between them. CDR1 is GEAIGNYY, CDR2 EKD, per germline. The length of the CDR3 is 19 residues.

Worth noting for this clone: The protein TCRdb lists belongs to a much larger clone and differs from this DNA's translation at residue 3, which points to a read error; the protein shown is made from the DNA. The CDR3 reads CAFGELGSSRTGGYVDTDKLIF. For the CDR3, the DNA is TGTGCTTTTGGGGAACTGGGATCAAGTCGTACTGGGGGATACGTCGACACCGATAAACTCATCTTT. The chain recombines TRDV1 with TRDJ1; TRDD3 agrees at 13 bases. TCRdb supplies no J gene; here it was assigned by aligning the nucleotide sequence to germline. CDR3 length: 22 amino acids. Germline assignment: CDR1 TSWWSYY and CDR2 QGS.

The sample holds a few counts of this clone. A far bigger clonotype differs at one base, so this is likely a read error. Other DNA sequences within the sample encode an identical CDR3. V usage is TRDV1 and J usage is TRDJ1, with TRDD3 matching 9 bases. Matching the DNA to germline supplied the J gene, which TCRdb does not give. The CDR3 spans 19 residues. V dropped 3 bases and J dropped 7; count of bases not matched to a gene: 21. The germline V gene encodes CDR1 TSWWSYY and CDR2 QGS. For the CDR3, the DNA is TGTGCTCTTGGGGAGCTCCATATACGTAGTACTGGGGGAAGATGTAAACTCATCTTT. This encodes CALGELHIRSTGGRCKLIF.

Remarks on this clone: Only one base separates this from a far larger clonotype, so it likely reflects a read error. This sample includes further DNA sequences coding for the same CDR3. The V gene is TRDV1, the J gene TRDJ1, with 9 bases matching TRDD3. The J gene was not available in TCRdb and was assigned here by matching the DNA to germline segments. CDR1 and CDR2 (germline): TSWWSYY, QGS. The CDR3 spans 21 residues. The J segment lost 5 bases and the V segment lost 0 bases, leaving 22 bases of the junction unmatched. The CDR3 spells CALGELKSFLKYWGDTDKLIF. CDR3 nucleotide sequence: TGTGCTCTTGGGGAACTGAAGAGCTTCCTAAAGTACTGGGGGGATACTGATAAACTCATCTTT.